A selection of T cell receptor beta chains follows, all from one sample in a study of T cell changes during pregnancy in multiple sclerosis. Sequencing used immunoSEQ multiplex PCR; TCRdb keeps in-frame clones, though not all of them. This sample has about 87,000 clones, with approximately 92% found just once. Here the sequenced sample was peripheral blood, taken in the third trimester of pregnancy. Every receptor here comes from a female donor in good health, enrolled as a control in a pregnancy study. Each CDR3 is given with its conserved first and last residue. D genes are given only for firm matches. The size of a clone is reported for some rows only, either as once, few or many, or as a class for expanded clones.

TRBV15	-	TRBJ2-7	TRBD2	CATSRGREVHEQYF	TGTGCCACCAGCAGGGGGCGGGAGGTGCACGAGCAGTACTTC
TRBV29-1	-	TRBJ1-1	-	CSVDPGENTEAFF	TGCAGCGTTGATCCAGGCGAGAACACTGAAGCTTTCTTT
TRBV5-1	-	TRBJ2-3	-	CASSLDLSTDTQYF	TGCGCCAGCAGCTTGGATCTTAGCACAGATACGCAGTATTTT
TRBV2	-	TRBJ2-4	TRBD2	CASNAGATNIQYF	TGTGCCAGCAACGCGGGAGCTACGAACATTCAGTACTTC
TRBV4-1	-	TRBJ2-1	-	CASSLVQRNEQFF	TGCGCCAGCAGCCTTGTACAGAGAAATGAGCAGTTCTTC
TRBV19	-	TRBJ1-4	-	CASSWDNEYEKLFF	TGTGCCAGTAGTTGGGACAACGAATATGAAAAACTGTTTTTT
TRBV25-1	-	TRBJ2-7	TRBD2	CASSREGGSYEQYF	TGTGCCAGCAGTCGGGAGGGCGGGAGTTACGAGCAGTACTTC
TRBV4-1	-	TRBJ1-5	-	CASSQVLGAPNSAQHF	TGCGCCAGCAGCCAAGTTTTGGGGGCCCCTAACTCGGCCCAGCATTTT
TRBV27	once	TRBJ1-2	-	CASSLSPGGMEGYTF	TGTGCCAGCAGTTTATCCCCTGGTGGTATGGAGGGCTACACCTTC
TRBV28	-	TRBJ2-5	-	CASSLSGEETQYF	TGTGCCAGCAGTTTATCGGGTGAAGAGACCCAGTACTTC
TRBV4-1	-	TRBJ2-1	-	CASRVQGGTDEQFF	TGCGCCAGCAGGGTTCAGGGCGGGACGGATGAGCAGTTCTTC
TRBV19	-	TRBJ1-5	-	CASRGGNQPQHF	TGTGCCAGTAGAGGGGGCAATCAGCCCCAGCATTTT
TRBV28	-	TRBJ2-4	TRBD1	CASWTPTTGPFLAKNIQYF	TGTGCCAGTTGGACTCCAACGACAGGGCCCTTTCTAGCCAAAAACATTCAGTACTTC
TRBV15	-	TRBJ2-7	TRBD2	CATSRGTSGTYEQYF	TGTGCCACCAGCAGGGGGACTAGCGGTACCTACGAGCAGTACTTC
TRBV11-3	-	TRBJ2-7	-	CASSFTRPFRQVFYEQYF	TGTGCCAGCAGCTTCACAAGACCCTTCAGACAGGTTTTTTACGAGCAGTACTTC
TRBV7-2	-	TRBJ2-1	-	CASTKLGYEQFF	TGTGCCAGCACAAAACTAGGGTATGAGCAGTTCTTC
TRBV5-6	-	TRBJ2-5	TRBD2	CASSQDTGGRETQYF	TGTGCCAGCAGCCAAGATACGGGAGGACGAGAGACCCAGTACTTC
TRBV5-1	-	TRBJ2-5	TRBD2	CASSLGPSGKEETQYF	TGCGCCAGCAGCTTGGGGCCTAGCGGGAAAGAGGAGACCCAGTACTTC
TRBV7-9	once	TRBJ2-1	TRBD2	CASSPWGGYNEQFF	TGTGCCAGCAGCCCGTGGGGGGGCTACAATGAGCAGTTCTTC
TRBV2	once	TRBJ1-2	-	CASSENAGLGYGYTF	TGTGCCAGCAGTGAGAATGCGGGATTGGGGTATGGCTACACCTTC
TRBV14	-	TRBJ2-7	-	CASSFTEGPYEQYF	TGTGCCAGCAGCTTTACGGAGGGCCCCTACGAGCAGTACTTC
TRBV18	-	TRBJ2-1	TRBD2	CASSPFLEILAGGYNEQFF	TGTGCCAGCTCACCATTTCTCGAGATTCTAGCGGGAGGCTACAATGAGCAGTTCTTC
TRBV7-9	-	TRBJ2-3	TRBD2	CASSLLGGRGTDTQYF	TGTGCCAGCAGCTTATTAGGCGGGAGAGGCACAGATACGCAGTATTTT
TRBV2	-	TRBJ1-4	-	CASHVSLMEKLFF	TGTGCCAGCCATGTCAGTTTAATGGAAAAACTGTTTTTT
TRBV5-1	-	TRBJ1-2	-	CASSLDNPNYGYTF	TGCGCCAGCAGCTTGGACAACCCTAACTATGGCTACACCTTC
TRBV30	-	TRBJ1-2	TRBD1	CACTAGTGMSHYGYTF	TGTGCCTGTACCGCCGGGACAGGGATGTCCCACTATGGCTACACCTTC
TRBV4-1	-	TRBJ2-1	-	CASSGDLSYNEQFF	TGCGCCAGCAGCGGAGACCTCTCCTACAATGAGCAGTTCTTC
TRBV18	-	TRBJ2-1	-	CASSPLSNEQFF	TGTGCCAGCTCACCACTCTCCAATGAGCAGTTCTTC
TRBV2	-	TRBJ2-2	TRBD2	CASRAGTMNTGELFF	TGTGCCAGCAGAGCCGGGACTATGAACACCGGGGAGCTGTTTTTT
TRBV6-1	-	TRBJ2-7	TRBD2	CASSDPGLYLPRDEQYF	TGTGCCAGCAGTGACCCGGGACTATACCTCCCAAGGGACGAGCAGTACTTC
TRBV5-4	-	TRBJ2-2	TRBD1	CASSLGQGRDGELFF	TGTGCCAGCAGCTTGGGACAGGGTAGGGACGGGGAGCTGTTTTTT
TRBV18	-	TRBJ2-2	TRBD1	CASSPPLGQGDTGELFF	TGTGCCAGCTCACCACCCTTGGGACAGGGTGACACCGGGGAGCTGTTTTTT
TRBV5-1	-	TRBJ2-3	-	CASSFDQGTDTQYF	TGCGCCAGCAGCTTCGACCAGGGGACAGATACGCAGTATTTT
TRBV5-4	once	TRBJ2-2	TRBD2	CASRAGTSDAEGTGELFF	TGTGCCAGCAGGGCCGGGACTAGCGACGCCGAGGGCACCGGGGAGCTGTTTTTT